Included here is one T cell receptor (beta chain) sequence, with context. The target antigen is unknown. A second PCR of about 7 to 12 cycles used a sample-barcoded 5' primer and a J-beta primer mix. Via MiXCR, TCRdb re-called the 5' RACE reads, giving one row per CDR3 protein. The table has 650,000 to 1,000,000 distinct CDR3 sequences, under 40% seen once; the top ten hold 10% to 15%. This record belongs to a study of blood T cells in healthy people across ages. Study at large: Every two T cells gave about one barcoded beta molecule via template switching. Overall study results and limits: Estimates drawn from one million T cells were deemed to understate diversity.

The receptor's source is a man younger than 35 in good health. The sequencing input was blood.

The DNA for the CDR3 is TGTGCCAGCAGCCCGGACCGATGTTTGGGGACCCAGTACTTC. The encoded protein is CASSPDRCLGTQYF. The V gene is TRBV11-2, the J gene TRBJ2-5; D is undetermined. Trimming took off 5 bases at V and 7 bases at J, with 17 bases between the two ends. Germline V lookup: CDR1 SGHAT, CDR2 FQNNGV. This CDR3 region has 14 residues.